In its sample, the clone carrying this T cell receptor beta chain was seen a few times. Its antigen remains unknown. The data were obtained in a study of CD8 T cells in ankylosing spondylitis. Study findings and constraints: Blood of patients with ankylosing spondylitis appeared to be characterized by a TCR beta motif of several highly homologous variants. Reportedly, matched ankylosing spondylitis synovial fluid was significantly enriched for disease-linked clones.

Each CDR3 protein gets one entry after TCRdb re-called the 5' RACE reads with MiXCR. Of 250,000 to 350,000 distinct CDR3 sequences in the sample, more than 20% were seen once. The material sequenced was blood, either unsorted or a sorted T cell fraction (not recorded which). This TCR derives from a female donor with ankylosing spondylitis or in good health (not recorded which).

The CDR3 coding sequence is TGTGCCAGCTCACTCCCGGGACAGGGTGAGGAGCAGTACTTC. Translated: CASSLPGQGEEQYF. The V and J genes are TRBV18 and TRBJ2-7; 9 bases line up with TRBD1. The CDR3 is 14 amino acids. The trim removed 4 bases at V and 7 bases at J, leaving 8 bases unmatched. CDR1 KGHSH and CDR2 LQKENI come from the germline V gene.